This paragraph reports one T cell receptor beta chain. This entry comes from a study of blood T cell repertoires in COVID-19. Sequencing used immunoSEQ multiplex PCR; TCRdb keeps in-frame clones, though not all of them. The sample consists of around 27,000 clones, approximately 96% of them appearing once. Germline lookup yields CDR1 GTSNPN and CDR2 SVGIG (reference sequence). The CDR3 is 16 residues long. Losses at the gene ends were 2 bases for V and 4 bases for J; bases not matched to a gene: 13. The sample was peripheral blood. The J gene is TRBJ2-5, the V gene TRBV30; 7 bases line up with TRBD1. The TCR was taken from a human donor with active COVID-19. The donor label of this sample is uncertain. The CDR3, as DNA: TGTGCCTGGAGTCCTCCGCGGACAGGATTGGGAGAGACCCAGTACTTC. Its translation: CAWSPPRTGLGETQYF.